This T cell receptor beta chain comes out of a study of blood T cell repertoires in COVID-19. TCRdb keeps only in-frame clones here, not all; method: immunoSEQ multiplex PCR. The sample lists over 200,000 clones, 86% occurring once. Participants reported their clinical history, and cohort assignment relied on those reports. The CDR3 is 12 amino acids. Between the trimmed V and J ends, which lost 4 bases and 13 bases, there was a span of 12 bases. Germline V CDR1 and CDR2: SGHDT, YYEEEE. The sample was PBMCs or T cells enriched from blood (not recorded which). This clonotype originated in a woman aged 45-65 years in a cohort exposed to, infected with or recovered from COVID-19 (not recorded which). This chain uses TRBV5-6 with TRBJ1-6; no definite D call. CDR3 bases: TGTGCCAGCAGCGAGGTCGGGAAGCCCCTCCACTTT. This codes for CASSEVGKPLHF. The variable domain in full, completed from reference TRBV5-6 and TRBJ1-6, reads DAGVTQSPTHLIKTRGQQVTLRCSPKSGHDTVSWYQQALGQGPQFIFQYYEEEERQRGNFPDRFSGHQFPNYSSELNVNALLLGDSALYLCASSEVGKPLHFGNGTRLTVT.